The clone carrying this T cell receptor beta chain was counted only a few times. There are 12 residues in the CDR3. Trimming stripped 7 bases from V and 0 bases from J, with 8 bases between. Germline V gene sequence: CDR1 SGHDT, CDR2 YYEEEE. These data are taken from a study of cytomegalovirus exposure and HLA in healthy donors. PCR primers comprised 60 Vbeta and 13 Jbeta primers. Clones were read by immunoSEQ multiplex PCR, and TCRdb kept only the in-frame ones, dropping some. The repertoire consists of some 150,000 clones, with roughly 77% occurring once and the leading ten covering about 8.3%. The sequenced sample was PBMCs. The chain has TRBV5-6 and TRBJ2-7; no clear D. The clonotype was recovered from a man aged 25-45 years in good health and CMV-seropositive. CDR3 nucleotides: TGTGCCAGCGGAAGCGTCTCCTACGAGCAGTACTTC. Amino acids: CASGSVSYEQYF. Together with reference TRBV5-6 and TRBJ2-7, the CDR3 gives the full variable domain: DAGVTQSPTHLIKTRGQQVTLRCSPKSGHDTVSWYQQALGQGPQFIFQYYEEEERQRGNFPDRFSGHQFPNYSSELNVNALLLGDSALYLCASGSVSYEQYFGPGTRLTVT.